This T cell receptor (beta chain) comes out of a study of shared clonotypes between healthy human individuals. Original data processing: ImmunoSEQ yielded junction-only sequences lacking quality scores, so filtering differed. Produced via immunoSEQ multiplex PCR; TCRdb's table is partial and in-frame only. D and trimming were read from the DNA, whereas the V and J calls and clone size are those reported in that table. The table has 95,000 to 120,000 clones, around two thirds seen once. This clone showed up just a few times. V was pared by 6 bases and J by 4 bases, with 6 bases between. This CDR3 region has 12 residues. The germline CDR1 and CDR2 sequences are SNHLY and FYNNEI.

The sample taken for sequencing was memory CD8+ T cells sorted from blood. Described subset: CD45RO+ cells pooled with CCR7-negative TemRA cells. This receptor was taken from a woman in her 30s in good health. The chain carries TRBV2 and TRBJ1-4; D not certain. For the CDR3, the DNA is TGTGCCAGCAGCGGGATTAATGAAAAACTGTTTTTT. Translating gives CASSGINEKLFF. Combining the CDR3 with reference TRBV2 and TRBJ1-4 gives the whole variable domain EPEVTQTPSHQVTQMGQEVILRCVPISNHLYFYWYRQILGQKVEFLVSFYNNEISEKSEIFDDQFSVERPDGSNFTLKIRSTKLEDSAMYFCASSGINEKLFFGSGTQLSVL.